These 17 T cell receptor beta chains originate from one sample sequenced in a study of blood T cells in healthy people across ages. A second PCR, run for 7 to 11 cycles, used a sample-barcoded 5' primer plus a J-beta primer mix. TCRdb re-called the 5' RACE reads through MiXCR, storing one row per CDR3 protein. The table lists about 800,000 distinct CDR3 sequences, around 25% of them singletons. This sample also belongs to another study, concerning T cells of mothers and their children.

The material sequenced was blood. The receptors here all came from a boy younger than 18 in good health.

The chain links TRBV19 to TRBJ2-1; a weak D match, TRBD1 (6 bases). Trimming took 5 bases from V and 0 from J, leaving 14 bases between them. Germline V lookup: CDR1 LNHDA, CDR2 SQIVND (reference sequence). This CDR3 has 16 residues. Written as DNA, the CDR3 is TGTGCCAGTAGTCCCGATAGGGGGAGCTCCTACAATGAGCAGTTCTTC. Its protein product is CASSPDRGSSYNEQFF.

The chain links TRBV28 to TRBJ2-1; TRBD2 agrees at 7 bases. Germline V gives CDR1 MDHEN, CDR2 SYDVKM. The J segment lost 1 base and the V segment lost 8 bases, leaving 11 bases of the junction unmatched. This CDR3 region has 16 residues. The CDR3 sequence: CASVLGRGLSYNEQFF. In DNA, the CDR3 is TGTGCCAGCGTCCTAGGGAGGGGCCTTTCCTACAATGAGCAGTTCTTC.

The J gene is TRBJ1-2, the V gene TRBV7-2; no reliable D call. Trimming took off 8 bases at V and 8 bases at J, with 15 bases between the two ends. Germline CDR1 reads SGHTA; CDR2 reads FQGNSA. The CDR3 covers 12 residues. CDR3 DNA: TGTGCCAGCGGACCGGGCCTCGGGGGCTACACCTTC. As protein: CASGPGLGGYTF.

V usage is TRBV10-3 and J usage is TRBJ1-2; D gene unclear. The V and J ends lost 2 bases and 4 bases respectively, with 8 bases between them. The CDR3 is made up of 13 amino acids. Looked up from germline, CDR1 is ENHRY and CDR2 is SYGVKD. CDR3 sequence: CAISERAIYGYTF. Written as DNA, the CDR3 is TGTGCCATCAGTGAGAGGGCAATCTATGGCTACACCTTC.

This clonotype was picked up one time. The chain is built from TRBV6-7 and TRBJ2-5, with 8 bases lining up with TRBD2. The J call may not be correct, given that the DNA end is closer to TRBJ2-1. TRBV6-7 is recorded as an ORF, its role being uncertain. This CDR3 is built from 15 residues. The CDR3 sequence: CASSYTWTSLNEQFF. Written as DNA, the CDR3 is TGTGCCAGCAGTTACACCTGGACTAGCCTGAATGAGCAGTTCTTC.

J is TRBJ2-1 and V is TRBV6-4; unclear D gene. The V end was cut by 9 bases, the J end by 7 bases, with 10 bases between. The CDR3 spans 11 residues. The germline V gene encodes CDR1 MRHNA and CDR2 SNTAGT. CDR3 bases: TGTGCCAGGGCTGTTTTAAATGAGCAGTTCTTC. This gives the protein CARAVLNEQFF.

Only a few counts were recorded for this clonotype. The chain combines TRBV2 with TRBJ2-1, with 11 bases matching TRBD2. The germline CDR1 and CDR2 sequences are SNHLY and FYNNEI. V gave up 0 bases and J gave up 5 bases; unmatched junction bases: 3. The length of the CDR3 is 16 residues. CDR3 residues: CASSEASGRADNEQFF. CDR3 in DNA: TGTGCCAGCAGTGAAGCTAGCGGGAGGGCCGACAATGAGCAGTTCTTC.

There are a few counts of this clonotype. The gene calls are TRBV20-1 and TRBJ2-2, with TRBD1 matching 10 bases. This CDR3 has 16 amino acids. Per germline, CDR1 DFQATT and CDR2 SNEGSKA (reference sequence). With V trimmed by 3 bases and J by 5 bases, 9 bases remained unmatched. Here the CDR3 reads CSARAPPGQGTGELFF. CDR3 nucleotides: TGCAGTGCTAGGGCCCCCCCGGGACAGGGGACCGGGGAGCTGTTTTTT.

The chain links TRBV7-2 to TRBJ2-5; perhaps TRBD1 as D (5 bases). The length of the CDR3 is 15 residues. CDR1 and CDR2 (germline): SGHTA, FQGNSA. The germline V and J ends were trimmed by 2 bases and 7 bases, with 17 bases remaining between them. Written as DNA, the CDR3 is TGTGCCAGCAGCTTATTCCTTGGGGCTAGGGGGACCCAGTACTTC. Translation gives CASSLFLGARGTQYF.

V is TRBV20-1 and J is TRBJ2-5, with D unresolved. Germline V gene sequence: CDR1 DFQATT, CDR2 SNEGSKA (reference sequence). This CDR3 is 13 amino acids long. Trimming pared 5 bases from V and 5 bases from J, leaving 15 bases between. Here the CDR3 DNA reads TGCAGTGCTGCCGTGGACCCTCGGGAGACCCAGTACTTC. Translation gives CSAAVDPRETQYF.

The chain uses TRBV7-9 and TRBJ2-3; TRBD2 aligns across 7 bases. The CDR3 loop spans 13 amino acids. After removal of 1 base from V and 7 bases from J, the junction contained 2 bases not matched to a gene. The V gene's germline CDR1 is SEHNR and CDR2 FQNEAQ (reference sequence). CDR3 in amino acids: CASSLEGTNTQYF. In nucleotides, the CDR3 is TGTGCCAGCAGCTTAGAAGGGACTAATACGCAGTATTTT.

The V call is TRBV29-1, the J call TRBJ2-2; D is perhaps TRBD2 (6 bases). Germline loops: CDR1 SQVTM, CDR2 ANQGSEA. V was pared by 6 bases and J by 7 bases, with 12 bases between. This CDR3 has 12 amino acids. CDR3 loop: CSVNSGGGELFF. In nucleotides, the CDR3 is TGCAGCGTAAACTCCGGGGGCGGGGAGCTGTTTTTT.

This clonotype has more than one count but fewer than ten. This rearrangement joins TRBV29-1 to TRBJ2-3, with TRBD2 matching 8 bases. The CDR3 runs to 13 residues. The germline V gene has CDR1 SQVTM and CDR2 ANQGSEA. CDR3 sequence: CSFGQRGPDTQYF. The CDR3 DNA follows: TGCAGTTTTGGACAGCGGGGGCCAGATACGCAGTATTTT.

The V and J genes are TRBV6-2 or TRBV6-3 and TRBJ2-1, with 9 bases identical to TRBD1. V trimming: 6 bases; J trimming: 3 bases; junction bases outside the gene matches: 9. Per the germline V gene, CDR1 is MNHEY and CDR2 is SVGEGT. The CDR3 length is 16 residues. CDR3 sequence reads: CASSHSGTGYYNEQFF. The CDR3 DNA follows: TGTGCCAGCAGCCATTCCGGGACAGGGTACTACAATGAGCAGTTCTTC.

The chain employs TRBV24-1 and TRBJ1-1; TRBD1 might be the D (6 bases). Germline V gene data show CDR1 as KGHDR and CDR2 as SFDVKD. The CDR3 has 15 amino acids. V was clipped by 5 bases and J by 0 bases, with 12 bases between them. The CDR3 DNA reads TGTGCCACCAGTGCCCCCGACAGGATGAACACTGAAGCTTTCTTT. It specifies CATSAPDRMNTEAFF.

This clonotype has only a few counts. The chain links TRBV20-1 to TRBJ2-7, with TRBD2 identical over 8 bases. Losses at the gene ends were 5 bases for V and 3 bases for J; bases not matched to a gene: 12. There are 15 residues in the CDR3. Germline V gene lookup returns CDR1 DFQATT and CDR2 SNEGSKA (reference sequence). The CDR3 loop reads CSAGPIGTSYYEQYF. The CDR3 nucleotides are TGCAGTGCTGGACCCATAGGGACTAGTTACTACGAGCAGTACTTC.

The gene calls are TRBV20-1 and TRBJ2-1; a weak D match, TRBD1 (6 bases). The J call may not be correct, given that the DNA end is closer to TRBJ2-5. CDR3 length: 12 residues. Looked up from germline, CDR1 is DFQATT and CDR2 is SNEGSKA (reference sequence). CDR3 nucleotide sequence: TGCAGCGGGACCAGGGGTCAGGGGACCCAGTACTTC. Translating it yields CSGTRGQGTQYF.